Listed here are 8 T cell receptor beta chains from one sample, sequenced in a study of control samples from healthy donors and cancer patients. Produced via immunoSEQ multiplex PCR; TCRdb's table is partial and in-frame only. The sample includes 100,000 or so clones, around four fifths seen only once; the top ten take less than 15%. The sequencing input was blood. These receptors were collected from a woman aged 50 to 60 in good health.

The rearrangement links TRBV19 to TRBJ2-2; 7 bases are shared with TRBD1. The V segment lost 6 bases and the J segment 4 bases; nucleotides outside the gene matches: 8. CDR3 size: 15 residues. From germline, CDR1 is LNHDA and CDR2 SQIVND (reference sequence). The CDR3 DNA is TGTGCCAGTAGAGCCGGGACAGTAGGCACCGGGGAGCTGTTTTTT. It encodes CASRAGTVGTGELFF.

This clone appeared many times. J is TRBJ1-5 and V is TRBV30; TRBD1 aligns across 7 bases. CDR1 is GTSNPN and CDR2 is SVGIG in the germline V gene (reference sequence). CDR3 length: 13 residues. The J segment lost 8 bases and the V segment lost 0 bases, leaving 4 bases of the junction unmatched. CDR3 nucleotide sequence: TGTGCCTGGAGTGTCGACAGGGTTGAGCCCCAGCATTTT. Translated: CAWSVDRVEPQHF.

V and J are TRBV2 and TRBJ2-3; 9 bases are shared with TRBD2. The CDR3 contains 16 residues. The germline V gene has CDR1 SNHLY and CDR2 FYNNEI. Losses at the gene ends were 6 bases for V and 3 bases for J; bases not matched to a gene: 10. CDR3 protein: CASRGPGGGATDTQYF. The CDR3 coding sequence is TGTGCCAGCAGGGGGCCCGGCGGGGGGGCAACAGATACGCAGTATTTT.

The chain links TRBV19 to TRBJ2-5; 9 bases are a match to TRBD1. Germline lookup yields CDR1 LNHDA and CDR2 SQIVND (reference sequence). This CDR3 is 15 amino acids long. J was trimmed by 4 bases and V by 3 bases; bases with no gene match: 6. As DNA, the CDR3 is TGTGCCAGTAGTATTGGACAGGGGAGGGGAGAGACCCAGTACTTC. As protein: CASSIGQGRGETQYF.

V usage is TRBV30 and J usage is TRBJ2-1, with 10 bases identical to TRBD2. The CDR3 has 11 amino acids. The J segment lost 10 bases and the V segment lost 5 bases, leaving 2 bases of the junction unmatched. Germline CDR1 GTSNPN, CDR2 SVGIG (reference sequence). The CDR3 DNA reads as TGTGCCTGGTATAGCGGGGGGGAGCAGTTCTTC. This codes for CAWYSGGEQFF.

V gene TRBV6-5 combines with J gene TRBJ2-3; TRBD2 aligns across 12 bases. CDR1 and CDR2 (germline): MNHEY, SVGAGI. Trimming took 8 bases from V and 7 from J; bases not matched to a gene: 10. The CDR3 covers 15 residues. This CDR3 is CASQKALAGGHTQYF. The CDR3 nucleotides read TGTGCCAGCCAGAAAGCACTAGCGGGAGGACATACGCAGTATTTT.

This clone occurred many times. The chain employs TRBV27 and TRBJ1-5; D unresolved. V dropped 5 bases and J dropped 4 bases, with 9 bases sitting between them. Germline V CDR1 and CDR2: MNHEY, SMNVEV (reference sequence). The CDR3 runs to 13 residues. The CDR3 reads CASSLRGNQPQHF. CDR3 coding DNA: TGTGCCAGCAGTCTACGGGGAAATCAGCCCCAGCATTTT.

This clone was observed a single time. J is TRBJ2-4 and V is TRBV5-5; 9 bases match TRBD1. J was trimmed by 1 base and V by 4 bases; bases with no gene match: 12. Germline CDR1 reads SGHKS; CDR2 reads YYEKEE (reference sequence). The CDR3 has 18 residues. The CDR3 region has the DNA TGTGCCAGCAGCAAATTGCTAAGGGACAGGGTCGCCAAAAACATTCAGTACTTC. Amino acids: CASSKLLRDRVAKNIQYF.